One and the same sample provided the 8 T cell receptor beta chains below, sequenced in a study of shared clonotypes between healthy human individuals. Some clones are missing from TCRdb's copy, which holds only in-frame ones; the method was immunoSEQ multiplex PCR. The sample contains 2,500,000 or so clones, approximately 90% of which appear only once. Sequencing was carried out using naive CD4+ T cells sorted from blood. The subset is: CD45RA+ positively selected. These receptors all come from a man aged 18 to 30 in good health.

The chain recombines TRBV28 with TRBJ1-5; 10 nucleotides line up with TRBD1. CDR3 length: 15 residues. The ends lost 3 bases at V and 3 bases at J; junction bases unmatched: 2. The germline CDR1 and CDR2 sequences are MDHEN and SYDVKM. CDR3 in DNA: TGTGCCAGCAGTTTGACAGGGGGCACCAATCAGCCCCAGCATTTT. This sequence encodes CASSLTGGTNQPQHF.

V usage is TRBV18 and J usage is TRBJ2-2; 10 bases line up with TRBD2. Germline V gene sequence: CDR1 KGHSH, CDR2 LQKENI. The J segment lost 4 bases and the V segment lost 7 bases, leaving 6 bases of the junction unmatched. The CDR3 covers 15 residues. This CDR3 reads CASFKREGTTGELFF. Written as DNA, the CDR3 is TGTGCCAGCTTTAAGCGGGAGGGCACCACCGGGGAGCTGTTTTTT.

The J gene is TRBJ1-2, the V gene TRBV28; the match to TRBD1 covers 7 bases. Germline loops: CDR1 MDHEN, CDR2 SYDVKM. CDR3 length: 13 residues. V trimming: 4 bases; J trimming: 7 bases; junction bases outside the gene matches: 6. The CDR3: CASSSGTAPGYTF. In nucleotides, the CDR3 is TGTGCCAGCAGTTCAGGGACAGCTCCTGGCTACACCTTC.

The CDR3 DNA reads TGTGCCAGCAGTTACTCAGGCCGGTCGAACACTGAAGCTTTCTTT. It yields the protein CASSYSGRSNTEAFF. The V gene is TRBV6-6, the J gene TRBJ1-1; D not resolved. Trimming removed 0 bases at V and 1 base at J, with 9 bases between. Germline loops: CDR1 MNHNY, CDR2 SVGAGI (reference sequence). The CDR3 extends over 15 amino acids.

This chain links TRBV21-1 with TRBJ1-4; whether TRBD1, the table's D call, matches the DNA was not checked. TRBV21-1 is a pseudogene. The CDR3 has 18 residues. This CDR3 reads CASRSGTPIPLRREKLFF. The CDR3 bases are TGTGCCAGCAGATCCGGGACACCCATCCCCCTCCGTAGAGAAAAACTGTTTTTT.

This clone was detected a few times. The J gene is TRBJ1-2, the V gene TRBV7-2, with a tentative D call TRBD1 (6 bases). V gave up 4 bases and J gave up 4 bases, with 13 bases separating them. Germline lookup yields CDR1 SGHTA and CDR2 FQGNSA. The CDR3 is made up of 14 amino acids. CDR3 region: CASSSNGQFYGYTF. CDR3 nucleotide sequence: TGTGCCAGCAGCTCCAACGGACAGTTCTATGGCTACACCTTC.

The J gene is TRBJ1-3, the V gene TRBV6-1; 7 nucleotides match TRBD1. This CDR3 spans 16 amino acids. Germline CDR1 reads MNHNS; CDR2 reads SASEGT. V gave up 2 bases and J gave up 2 bases; unmatched junction bases: 6. The CDR3: CASSEIGRGAGNTIYF. The DNA of the CDR3 is TGTGCCAGCAGTGAAATCGGCAGGGGGGCTGGAAACACCATATATTTT.

The chain carries TRBV4-1 and TRBJ2-3, with 15 bases lining up with TRBD2. The CDR3 has 15 residues. Germline V gene lookup returns CDR1 MGHRA and CDR2 YSYEKL. Losses at the gene ends were 2 bases for V and 8 bases for J; bases not matched to a gene: 2. CDR3 in amino acids: CASSQTGLAGGTQYF. CDR3 coding DNA: TGCGCCAGCAGCCAAACGGGACTAGCGGGAGGTACGCAGTATTTT.